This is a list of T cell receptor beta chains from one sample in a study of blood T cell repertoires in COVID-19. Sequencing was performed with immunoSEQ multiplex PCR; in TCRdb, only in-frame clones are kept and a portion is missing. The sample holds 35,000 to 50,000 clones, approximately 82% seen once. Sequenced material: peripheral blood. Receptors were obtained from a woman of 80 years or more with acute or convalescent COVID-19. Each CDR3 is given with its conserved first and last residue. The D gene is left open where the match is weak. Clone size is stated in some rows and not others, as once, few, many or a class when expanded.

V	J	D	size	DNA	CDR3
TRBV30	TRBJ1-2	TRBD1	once	TGTGCCTGGGCCGAGGACAGGGGGATAGGAGGCTACACCTTC	CAWAEDRGIGGYTF
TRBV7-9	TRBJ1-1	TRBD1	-	TGTGCCAGCAGCGGGCGGACAGGGAGGGGCACTGAAGCTTTCTTT	CASSGRTGRGTEAFF
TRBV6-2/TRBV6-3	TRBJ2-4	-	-	TGTGCCAGCAGCCCCCCCGGGGGGCTGGCCAAAAACATTCAGTACTTC	CASSPPGGLAKNIQYF
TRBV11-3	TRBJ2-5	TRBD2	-	TGTGCCAGCAGCCGGGGCACTAGCGGGGGGGCCGGAACCCAGTACTTC	CASSRGTSGGAGTQYF
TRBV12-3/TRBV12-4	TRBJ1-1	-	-	TGTGCCAGCAGCATCACCCAGGCTGAAGCTTTCTTT	CASSITQAEAFF
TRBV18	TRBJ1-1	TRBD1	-	TGTGCCAGCTCACCCCTAGGACAGGGGTACGCTGAAGCTTTCTTT	CASSPLGQGYAEAFF
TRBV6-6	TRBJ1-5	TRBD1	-	TGTGCCAGCAGTACCCCTTGGACAGGGGGCAATCAGCCCCAGCATTTT	CASSTPWTGGNQPQHF
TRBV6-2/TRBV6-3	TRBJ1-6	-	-	TGTGCCAGCAGTTACTCCAACAGGGCGGACTATAATTCACCCCTCCACTTT	CASSYSNRADYNSPLHF
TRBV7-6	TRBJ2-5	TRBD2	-	TGTGCCAGCAGCTTAGGTCGGGGAGGGGAGACCCAGTACTTC	CASSLGRGGETQYF
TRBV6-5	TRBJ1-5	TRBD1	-	TGTGCCAGCACTTGGGGACAGGGAGATCAGCCCCAGCATTTT	CASTWGQGDQPQHF
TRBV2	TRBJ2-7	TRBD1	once	TGTGCCAGCAGTGAAGAGGGACAGGGACCCCACGAGCAGTACTTC	CASSEEGQGPHEQYF
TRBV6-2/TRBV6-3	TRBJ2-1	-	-	TGTGCCAGCAGTTGGAGTCGGAATGAGCAGTTCTTC	CASSWSRNEQFF
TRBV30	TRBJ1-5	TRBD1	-	TGTGCCTGGAGCCTCGACAGGGTTCAGCCCCAGCATTTT	CAWSLDRVQPQHF
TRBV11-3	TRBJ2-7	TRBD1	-	TGTGCCAGCAGCCTCGGGACAGGGAAGTACGAGCAGTACTTC	CASSLGTGKYEQYF
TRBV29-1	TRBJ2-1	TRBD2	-	TGCAGCGCCGGGGTCGGGGGGGGACTCAATGAGCAGTTCTTC	CSAGVGGGLNEQFF
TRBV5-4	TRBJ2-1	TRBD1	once	TGTGCCAGCAGCTCGGGGACAGGGGGCTACAATGAGCAGTTCTTC	CASSSGTGGYNEQFF
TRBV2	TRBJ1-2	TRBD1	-	TGTGCCAGCAGTGAAGCGACAGGGTATAATGGCTACACCTTC	CASSEATGYNGYTF
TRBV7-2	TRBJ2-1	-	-	TGTGCCAGCAGCTTACGGGGGTTCAATGAGCAGTTCTTC	CASSLRGFNEQFF
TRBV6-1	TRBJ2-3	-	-	TGTGCCAGCAGTGAAGGGCCATTCGACGGGACAGATACGCAGTATTTT	CASSEGPFDGTDTQYF
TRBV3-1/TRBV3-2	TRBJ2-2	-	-	TGTGCCAGCAGCCAAGGGTATAGGGGGACCGGGGAGCTGTTTTTT	CASSQGYRGTGELFF
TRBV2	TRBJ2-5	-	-	TGTGCCAGCCGCACCGGGCGGGGAGAAGAGACCCAGTACTTC	CASRTGRGEETQYF
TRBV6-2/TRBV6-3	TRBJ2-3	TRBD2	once	TGTGCCAGCAGTAATAGCGGGGGTAGAGCAGATACGCAGTATTTT	CASSNSGGRADTQYF
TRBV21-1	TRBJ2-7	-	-	TGTGCCAGCATAGACAGGCCATACGAGCAGTACTTC	CASIDRPYEQYF
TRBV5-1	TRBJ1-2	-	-	TGCGCCAGCAGCTTGCAGGGTTTTCAAGGCGGCTACACCTTC	CASSLQGFQGGYTF
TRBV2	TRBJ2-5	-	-	TGTGCCAGCAGTGTGGACAGACCGGGAGGGTACTTC	CASSVDRPGGYF
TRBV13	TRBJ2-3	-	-	TGTGCCAGCAGCCTTTTCCCCGGGACTGGTAGCACAGATACGCAGTATTTT	CASSLFPGTGSTDTQYF
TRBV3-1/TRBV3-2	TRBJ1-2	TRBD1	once	TGTGCCAGCAGCCAGATCCCAGTGGGACAGACACTTGGAGGCTACACCTTC	CASSQIPVGQTLGGYTF
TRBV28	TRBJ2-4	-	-	TGTGCCAGCAGACACGGGGATCTAGCCAAAAACATTCAGTACTTC	CASRHGDLAKNIQYF
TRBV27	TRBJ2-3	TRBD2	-	TGTGCCAGCAGTTCCAGCGGGGGGGTGGATACGCAGTATTTT	CASSSSGGVDTQYF
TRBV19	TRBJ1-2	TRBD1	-	TGTGCCAGTAGTACTGGGACAGCCTTGTTGGGCTACACCTTC	CASSTGTALLGYTF
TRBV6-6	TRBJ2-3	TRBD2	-	TGTGCCAGCAGTCCGGGACTAGCGGGGGGCGTCACAGATACGCAGTATTTT	CASSPGLAGGVTDTQYF
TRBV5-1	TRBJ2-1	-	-	TGCGCCAGCAGCTTGGGACTAGTCAGTGAGCAGTTCTTC	CASSLGLVSEQFF
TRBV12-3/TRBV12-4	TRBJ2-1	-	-	TGTGCCAGCAGTTTGAATGGGCAGGGTGAGCAGTTCTTC	CASSLNGQGEQFF
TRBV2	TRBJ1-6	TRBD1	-	TGTGCCAGCAGTGTGTCAGGGGGGCCCAATTCACCCCTCCACTTT	CASSVSGGPNSPLHF
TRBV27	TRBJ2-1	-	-	TGTGCCAGCAGTTTAGGTTCGGGAGCAGGGAGGAATGAGCAGTTCTTC	CASSLGSGAGRNEQFF
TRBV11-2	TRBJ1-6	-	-	TGTGCCAGCAGCCTCGTCGCCCAGGCAAAGGATTCACCCCTCCACTTT	CASSLVAQAKDSPLHF
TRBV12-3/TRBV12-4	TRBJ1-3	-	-	TGTGCCAGCAGTACAGGTCAAAACACCATATATTTT	CASSTGQNTIYF
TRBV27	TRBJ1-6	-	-	TGTGCCAGCAGTTGGGGAGTCTATAATTCACCCCTCCACTTT	CASSWGVYNSPLHF
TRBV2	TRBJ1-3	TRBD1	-	TGTGCCAGCCGACAGGGAGGAAACACCATATATTTT	CASRQGGNTIYF
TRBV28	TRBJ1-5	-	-	TGTGCCAGCAGTTTAGATACTAGACTCCAGCCCCAGCATTTT	CASSLDTRLQPQHF
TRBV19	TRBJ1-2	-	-	TGTGCCAGTAGTTACGGAGGGGCCGACTATGGCTACACCTTC	CASSYGGADYGYTF
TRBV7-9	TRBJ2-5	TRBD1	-	TGTGCCAGCAGCTCGTGGGACAGGGAGGTTGCAGAGACCCAGTACTTC	CASSSWDREVAETQYF
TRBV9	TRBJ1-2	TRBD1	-	TGTGCCAGCAGCCAGTGGGGGTTGTGGCAGGGGGCTCGTGGCTACACCTTC	CASSQWGLWQGARGYTF
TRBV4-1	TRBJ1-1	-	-	TGCGCCAGCAGCCAATACAAGAACACTGAAGCTTTCTTT	CASSQYKNTEAFF
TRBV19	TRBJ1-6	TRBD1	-	TGTGCCAGTACGGACAGGGTGAATTCACCCCTCCACTTT	CASTDRVNSPLHF
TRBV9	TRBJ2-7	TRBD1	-	TGTGCCAGCAGCGCGGGACAGGGATATCCCTACGAGCAGTACTTC	CASSAGQGYPYEQYF
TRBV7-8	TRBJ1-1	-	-	TGTGCCAGCAGCTTAGCCGGCACTGAAGCTTTCTTT	CASSLAGTEAFF
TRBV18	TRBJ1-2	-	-	TGTGCCGGTGGACACACAAGCTATGGCTACACCTTC	CAGGHTSYGYTF